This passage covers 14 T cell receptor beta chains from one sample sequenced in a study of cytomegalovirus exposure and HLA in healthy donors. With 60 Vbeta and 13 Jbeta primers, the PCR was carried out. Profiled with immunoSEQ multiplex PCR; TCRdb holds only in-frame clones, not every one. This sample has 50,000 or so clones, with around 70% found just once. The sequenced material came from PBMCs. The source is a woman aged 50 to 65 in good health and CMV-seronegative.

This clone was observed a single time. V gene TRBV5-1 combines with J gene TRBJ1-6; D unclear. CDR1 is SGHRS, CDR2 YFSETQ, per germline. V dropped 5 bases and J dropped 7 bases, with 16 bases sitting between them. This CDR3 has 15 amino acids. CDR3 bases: TGCGCCAGCAGTGGTGGTGAGGTCCTAAATTCACCCCTCCACTTT. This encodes CASSGGEVLNSPLHF.

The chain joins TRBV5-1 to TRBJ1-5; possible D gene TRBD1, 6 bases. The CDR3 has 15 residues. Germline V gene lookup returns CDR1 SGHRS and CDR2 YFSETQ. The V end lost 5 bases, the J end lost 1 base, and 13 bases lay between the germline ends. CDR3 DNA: TGCGCCAGCAGTCCCACGGGGGGCAGCAATCAGCCCCAGCATTTT. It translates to CASSPTGGSNQPQHF.

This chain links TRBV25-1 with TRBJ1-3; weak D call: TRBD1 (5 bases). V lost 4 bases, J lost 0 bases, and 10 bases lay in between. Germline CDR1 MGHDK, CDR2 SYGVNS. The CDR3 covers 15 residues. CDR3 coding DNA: TGTGCCAGCAGTGCGACGGACACCTCTGGAAACACCATATATTTT. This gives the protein CASSATDTSGNTIYF.

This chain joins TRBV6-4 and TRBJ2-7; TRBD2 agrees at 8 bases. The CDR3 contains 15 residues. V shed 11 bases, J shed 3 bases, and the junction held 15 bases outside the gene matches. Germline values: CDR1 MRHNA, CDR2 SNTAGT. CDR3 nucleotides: TGTGCCTCCCCGGGAGGGATAGGAGTTTACTACGAGCAGTACTTC. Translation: CASPGGIGVYYEQYF.

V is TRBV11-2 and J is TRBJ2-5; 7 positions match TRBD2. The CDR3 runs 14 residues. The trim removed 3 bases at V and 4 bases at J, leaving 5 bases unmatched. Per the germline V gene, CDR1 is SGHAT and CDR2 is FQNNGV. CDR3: CASSFLSSGETQYF. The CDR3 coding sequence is TGTGCCAGCAGCTTTTTATCTAGCGGAGAGACCCAGTACTTC.

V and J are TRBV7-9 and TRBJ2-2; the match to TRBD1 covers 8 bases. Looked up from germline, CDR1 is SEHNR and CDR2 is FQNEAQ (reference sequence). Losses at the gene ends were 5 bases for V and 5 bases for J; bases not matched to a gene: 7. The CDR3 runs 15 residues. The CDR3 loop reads CASSRGQGATGELFF. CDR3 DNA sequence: TGTGCCAGCAGCCGTGGGCAGGGGGCGACCGGGGAGCTGTTTTTT.

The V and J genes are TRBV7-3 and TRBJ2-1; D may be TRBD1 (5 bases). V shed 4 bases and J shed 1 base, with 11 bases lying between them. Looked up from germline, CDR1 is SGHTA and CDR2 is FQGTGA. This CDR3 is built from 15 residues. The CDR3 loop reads CASSWAAGSYNEQFF. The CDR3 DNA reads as TGTGCCAGCAGCTGGGCGGCAGGGTCCTACAATGAGCAGTTCTTC.

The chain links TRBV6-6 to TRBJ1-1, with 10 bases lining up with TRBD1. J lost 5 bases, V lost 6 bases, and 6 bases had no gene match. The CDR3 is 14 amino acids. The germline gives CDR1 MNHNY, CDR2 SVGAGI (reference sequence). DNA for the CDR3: TGTGCCAGCAGCCCGCGGACAGGGGGAACTGAAGCTTTCTTT. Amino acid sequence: CASSPRTGGTEAFF.

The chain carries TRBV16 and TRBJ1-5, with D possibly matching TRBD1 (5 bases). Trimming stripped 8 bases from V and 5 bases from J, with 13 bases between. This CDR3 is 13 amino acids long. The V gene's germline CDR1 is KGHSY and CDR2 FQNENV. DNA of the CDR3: TGTGCCAGCCAGCGCGGGGGGTATCAGCCCCAGCATTTT. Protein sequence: CASQRGGYQPQHF.

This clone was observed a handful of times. CDR3 amino acids: CASSLGGGGSNEQFF. CDR3 coding DNA: TGTGCCAGCAGCTTGGGGGGAGGCGGTAGCAATGAGCAGTTCTTC. The chain carries TRBV11-3 and TRBJ2-1, with a tentative D call TRBD2 (6 bases). The CDR3 runs 15 residues. Trimming pared 3 bases from V and 6 bases from J, leaving 15 bases between. Germline CDR1 is SGHNT and CDR2 is YENEEA.

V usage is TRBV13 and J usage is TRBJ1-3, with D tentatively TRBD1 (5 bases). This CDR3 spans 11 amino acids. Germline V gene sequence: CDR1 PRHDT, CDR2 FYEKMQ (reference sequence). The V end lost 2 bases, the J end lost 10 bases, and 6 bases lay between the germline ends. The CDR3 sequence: CASSLRGTIYF. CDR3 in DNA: TGTGCCAGCAGCTTAAGGGGAACCATATATTTT. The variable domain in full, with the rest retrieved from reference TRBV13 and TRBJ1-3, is AAGVIQSPRHLIKEKRETATLKCYPIPRHDTVYWYQQGPGQDPQFLISFYEKMQSDKGSIPDRFSAQQFSDYHSELNMSSLELGDSALYFCASSLRGTIYFGEGSWLTVV.

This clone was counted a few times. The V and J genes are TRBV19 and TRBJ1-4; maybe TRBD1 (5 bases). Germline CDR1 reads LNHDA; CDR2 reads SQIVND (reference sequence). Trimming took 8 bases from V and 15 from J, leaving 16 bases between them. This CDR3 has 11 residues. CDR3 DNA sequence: TGTGCCAGTTCCACAGGCTTGAGGATGTTTTTT. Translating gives CASSTGLRMFF. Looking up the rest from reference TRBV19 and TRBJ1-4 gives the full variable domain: DGGITQSPKYLFRKEGQNVTLSCEQNLNHDAMYWYRQDPGQGLRLIYYSQIVNDFQKGDIAEGYSVSREKKESFPLTVTSAQKNPTAFYLCASSTGLRMFFGSGTQLSVL.

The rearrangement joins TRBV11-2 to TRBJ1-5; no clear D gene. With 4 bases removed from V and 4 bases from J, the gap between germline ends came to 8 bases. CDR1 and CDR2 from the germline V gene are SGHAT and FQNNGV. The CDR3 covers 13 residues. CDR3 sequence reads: CASSWRDNQPQHF. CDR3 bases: TGTGCCAGCAGCTGGCGGGATAATCAGCCCCAGCATTTT.

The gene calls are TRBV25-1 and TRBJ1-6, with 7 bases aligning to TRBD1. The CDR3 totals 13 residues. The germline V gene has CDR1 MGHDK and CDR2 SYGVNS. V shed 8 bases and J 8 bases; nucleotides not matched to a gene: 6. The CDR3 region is CASGDRVHSPLHF. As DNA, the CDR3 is TGTGCCAGCGGCGACAGGGTACATTCACCCCTCCACTTT. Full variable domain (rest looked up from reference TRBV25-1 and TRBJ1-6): EADIYQTPRYLVIGTGKKITLECSQTMGHDKMYWYQQDPGMELHLIHYSYGVNSTEKGDLSSESTVSRIRTEHFPLTLESARPSHTSQYLCASGDRVHSPLHFGNGTRLTVT.